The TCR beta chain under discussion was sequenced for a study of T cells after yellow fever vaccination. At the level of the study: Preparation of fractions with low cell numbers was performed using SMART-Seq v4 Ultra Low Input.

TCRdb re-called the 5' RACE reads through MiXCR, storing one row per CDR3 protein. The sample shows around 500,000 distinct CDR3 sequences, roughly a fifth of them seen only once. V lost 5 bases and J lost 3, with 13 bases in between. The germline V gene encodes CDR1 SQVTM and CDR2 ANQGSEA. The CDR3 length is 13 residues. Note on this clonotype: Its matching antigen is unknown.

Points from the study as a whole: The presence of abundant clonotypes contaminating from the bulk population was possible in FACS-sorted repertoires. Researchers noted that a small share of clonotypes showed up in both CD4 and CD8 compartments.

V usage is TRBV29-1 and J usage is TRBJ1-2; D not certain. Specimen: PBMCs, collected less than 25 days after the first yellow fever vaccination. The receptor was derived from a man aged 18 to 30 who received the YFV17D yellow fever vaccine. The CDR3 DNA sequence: TGCAGCGTTTGGAAGGGTGGGGACTATGGCTACACCTTC. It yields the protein CSVWKGGDYGYTF.